The present T cell receptor beta chain was sequenced within a study of blood T cells in healthy people across ages. The study recruited healthy Caucasian donors from Russia who were aged about 6 to 95. Then a second PCR, running roughly 7 to 11 cycles, was carried out with a sample-barcoded 5' primer and a J-beta primer mix. One entry per CDR3 protein, called by TCRdb with MiXCR from the 5' RACE reads. The sample yields roughly 1,000,000 distinct CDR3 sequences, under 30% seen once. Germline V gives CDR1 SQVTM, CDR2 ANQGSEA. The length of the CDR3 is 12 residues. V lost 7 bases and J lost 5; bases outside the gene matches: 3. This clonotype occurred once. A further study also used this sample, focusing on T cells of mothers and their children. Per that paper: The analysis detected no persistent microchimeric T cell clones.

V and J are TRBV29-1 and TRBJ1-1; 11 bases align to TRBD1. This receptor was identified in a girl aged 2-9 years in good health. The source material was blood. The CDR3 spells CSGGTGGTEAFF. In DNA, the CDR3 is TGCAGCGGGGGGACAGGGGGGACTGAAGCTTTCTTT.